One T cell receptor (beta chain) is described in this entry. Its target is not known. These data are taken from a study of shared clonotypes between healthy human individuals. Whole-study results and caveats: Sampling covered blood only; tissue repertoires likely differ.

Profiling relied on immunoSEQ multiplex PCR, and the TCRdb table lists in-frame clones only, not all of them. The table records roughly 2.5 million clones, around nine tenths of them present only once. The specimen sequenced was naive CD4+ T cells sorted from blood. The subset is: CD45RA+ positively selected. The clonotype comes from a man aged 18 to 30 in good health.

The CDR3 DNA reads as TGTGCCAGCTCACCCCCGGGGCCTTCCCCCGATACGCAGTATTTT. It translates to CASSPPGPSPDTQYF. J is TRBJ2-3 and V is TRBV18; D might be TRBD1 or TRBD2, each matching 5 bases. The CDR3 is 15 amino acids. V was shortened by 3 bases and J by 6 bases, with 16 bases between the two germline ends. In germline, CDR1 is KGHSH, CDR2 LQKENI.